The T cell receptor beta chain described here comes from a study of patients and donors after allogeneic stem cell transplantation. Via MiXCR, TCRdb re-called the RT-PCR reads, giving one row per CDR3 protein. The sample comprises 100,000 to 120,000 distinct CDR3 sequences, approximately 40% of which are singletons, and more than 25% rests with the top ten. The CDR3 has 13 residues. Germline-derived CDR1 and CDR2 are SEHNR and FQNEAQ (reference sequence). The V end was cut by 1 base, the J end by 8 bases, with 9 bases between. Sequenced: blood, either unsorted or a sorted T cell fraction (not recorded which). This clonotype originated in a human donor who was either an allogeneic HSCT recipient or a stem cell or donor lymphocyte infusion donor (not recorded which). It is not recorded whose cells these are; they may come from a transplant donor. The rearrangement uses TRBV7-9 and TRBJ2-4; possibly TRBD1 or TRBD2 for D (5 bases each). The CDR3 is CASSLGGADIQYF. In DNA, the CDR3 is TGTGCCAGCAGCTTAGGAGGGGCGGACATTCAGTACTTC.